The rows below give T cell receptor beta chains drawn from one sample of a study of shared clonotypes between healthy human individuals. The assay was immunoSEQ multiplex PCR, and TCRdb's table has in-frame clones only and misses some. The sample carries more than 2,000,000 clones, around nine tenths recorded once. Sequencing was performed on naive CD4+ T cells sorted from blood. The source of these receptors is a man younger than 35 in good health. Both conserved end residues are part of each CDR3. A D gene is named only where the DNA matches it firmly. Clone size is given for some rows only: seen once, a few or many times, or a class if the clone is expanded.

v_call	j_call	clone_size	d_call	cdr3_aa	cdr3_nt
TRBV4-2	TRBJ2-2	.	.	CASSQEGYVGGNTGELFF	TGTGCCAGCAGCCAAGAGGGATACGTCGGGGGAAACACCGGGGAGCTGTTTTTT
TRBV28	TRBJ1-5	.	.	CASSVEYSNQPQHF	TGTGCCAGCAGTGTAGAATATAGCAATCAGCCCCAGCATTTT
TRBV20-1	TRBJ1-4	.	.	CSARANEGLFF	TGCAGTGCTAGAGCCAACGAGGGACTGTTTTTT
TRBV10-2	TRBJ2-7	.	.	CATPQRDSYEQYF	TGCGCCACCCCCCAGAGGGACTCCTACGAGCAGTACTTC
TRBV7-9	TRBJ2-7	few	.	CASSLELGEQYF	TGTGCCAGCAGCTTAGAGCTTGGGGAGCAGTACTTC
TRBV11-2	TRBJ2-3	.	.	CASSLGVQVRPSTDTQYF	TGTGCCAGCAGCTTAGGCGTCCAGGTTCGCCCTAGCACAGATACGCAGTATTTT
TRBV15	TRBJ1-2	.	.	CATSRAAGFNYGYTF	TGTGCCACCAGCAGAGCGGCAGGTTTTAACTATGGCTACACCTTC
TRBV4-1	TRBJ2-3	.	.	CASTHQQQVRSDTQYF	TGCGCCAGCACCCACCAACAGCAGGTTAGATCAGATACGCAGTATTTT
TRBV15	TRBJ1-5	.	.	CATSRDPSNQPQHF	TGTGCCACCAGCAGAGATCCTAGCAATCAGCCCCAGCATTTT
TRBV5-1	TRBJ2-6	.	.	CASSLSVSGANVLTF	TGCGCCAGCAGCTTATCGGTTTCTGGGGCCAACGTCCTGACTTTC
TRBV5-8	TRBJ2-5	.	.	CASSFGLGGRRETQYF	TGTGCCAGCAGCTTTGGTCTCGGGGGGCGCAGAGAGACCCAGTACTTC
TRBV29-1	TRBJ1-2	.	TRBD1	CSVKPGTGEGYGYTF	TGCAGCGTTAAACCCGGGACAGGGGAAGGGTATGGCTACACCTTC
TRBV2	TRBJ2-7	.	TRBD1	CASSERGLYEQYF	TGTGCCAGCAGTGAAAGGGGGCTCTACGAGCAGTACTTC
TRBV18	TRBJ2-7	.	.	CASSRTDYYEQYF	TGTGCCAGCTCACGTACCGACTACTACGAGCAGTACTTC
TRBV28	TRBJ1-6	.	.	CASSTPGFHNSPLHF	TGTGCCAGCAGCACCCCGGGGTTTCATAATTCACCCCTCCACTTT
TRBV28	TRBJ2-5	.	.	CASSFRGSYQETQYF	TGTGCCAGCAGTTTTAGGGGGAGCTATCAAGAGACCCAGTACTTC
TRBV1	TRBJ2-2	.	.	CTSRPGQKVSGELFF	TGCACCAGCAGACCGGGACAGAAGGTATCCGGGGAGCTGTTTTTT
TRBV7-9	TRBJ1-2	.	TRBD1	CASSLIQGGYTF	TGTGCCAGCAGCTTAATACAGGGGGGCTACACCTTC
TRBV7-3	TRBJ2-3	.	.	CASSPRGASTDTQYF	TGTGCCAGCAGCCCAAGGGGGGCTAGCACAGATACGCAGTATTTT
TRBV5-1	TRBJ1-1	.	.	CASSPTGSMNTEAFF	TGCGCCAGCAGCCCTACAGGATCCATGAACACTGAAGCTTTCTTT
TRBV18	TRBJ2-7	.	.	CASSMTSRTNSYEQYF	TGTGCCAGCTCAATGACCAGCCGGACAAACTCCTACGAGCAGTACTTC
TRBV11-2	TRBJ2-3	.	.	CASSPNQGQDTQYF	TGTGCCAGCAGCCCAAATCAGGGGCAAGATACGCAGTATTTT
TRBV7-9	TRBJ1-2	.	TRBD1	CASSLQGGDGYTF	TGTGCCAGCAGCTTACAGGGGGGCGATGGCTACACCTTC
TRBV6-1	TRBJ2-7	.	.	CASSDPSAGRSYEQYF	TGTGCCAGCAGTGACCCCTCGGCGGGGCGCTCCTACGAGCAGTACTTC
TRBV7-2	TRBJ1-3	.	.	CASSFPGNTIYF	TGTGCCAGCAGCTTTCCCGGAAACACCATATATTTT
TRBV11-2	TRBJ2-5	once	TRBD1	CASSRDSSKETQYF	TGTGCCAGCAGCCGGGACAGTTCAAAAGAGACCCAGTACTTC
TRBV7-2	TRBJ1-2	.	TRBD1	CASSSGQGGGYTF	TGTGCCAGCAGCTCGGGACAGGGAGGCGGCTACACCTTC
TRBV5-6	TRBJ1-1	.	.	CASSPTGLNTEAFF	TGTGCCAGCAGCCCTACAGGGTTGAACACTGAAGCTTTCTTT
TRBV30	TRBJ1-2	few	TRBD1	CAWSAGGGYGYTF	TGTGCCTGGAGTGCAGGGGGAGGCTATGGCTACACCTTC
TRBV6-6	TRBJ2-3	.	TRBD1	CASSLGQGTTDTQYF	TGTGCCAGCAGTTTGGGACAGGGAACCACAGATACGCAGTATTTT
TRBV7-2	TRBJ1-4	.	.	CASSSTGSTNEKLFF	TGTGCCAGCAGCTCCACAGGGTCGACTAATGAAAAACTGTTTTTT
TRBV18	TRBJ2-4	.	.	CASSPLEGGIQYF	TGTGCCAGCTCACCATTGGAAGGGGGCATTCAGTACTTC
TRBV10-2	TRBJ2-3	.	.	CASSRWGGTDTQYF	TGCGCCAGCAGTCGGTGGGGGGGCACAGATACGCAGTATTTT
TRBV7-2	TRBJ1-2	.	.	CASSFRPLNYGYTF	TGTGCCAGCAGCTTCCGACCACTTAACTATGGCTACACCTTC